The 3 T cell receptor beta chains below all came from one sample that was sequenced in a study of blood T cell repertoires in COVID-19 (dated by TCRdb to about 2020). To prepare the library, the immunoSEQ multiplex PCR assay was applied. Here the immuneACCESS table is served through TCRdb, limited to in-frame sequences with V and J called. Missing clones are a known gap in these copies; in checked studies unresolved V genes cover under half, and the rest lacks a known reason. This sample has a few hundred thousand clones in its table, and just under 90% of those were observed once. The biggest ten clones account for approximately 6.2% of the sample. The source material was peripheral blood. All receptors come from a man in his sixties who had recovered from COVID-19.

The chain carries TRBV6-2 or TRBV6-3 and TRBJ2-1; 9 nucleotides line up with TRBD2. Germline V gene sequence: CDR1 MNHEY, CDR2 SVGEGT. This CDR3 is built from 15 residues. The ends lost 2 bases at V and 8 bases at J; junction bases unmatched: 7. The CDR3 here is CASSYGLAGVHEQFF. CDR3 DNA sequence: TGTGCCAGCAGTTACGGATTAGCGGGAGTTCATGAGCAGTTCTTC.

The genes are TRBV29-1 and TRBJ1-2; D not resolved. The CDR3 consists of 12 residues. The germline gives CDR1 SQVTM, CDR2 ANQGSEA. The V end was cut by 3 bases, the J end by 2 bases, with 7 bases between. DNA for the CDR3: TGCAGCGTTGAGGTCAGAAACTATGGCTACACCTTC. Its translation: CSVEVRNYGYTF.

The rearrangement joins TRBV6-5 to TRBJ1-1, with a tentative D call TRBD1 (5 bases). The CDR3 spans 13 residues. The V gene's germline CDR1 is MNHEY and CDR2 SVGAGI. Deletions cut 3 bases from V and 1 base from J, with 6 bases between. CDR3 nucleotides: TGTGCCAGCAGTTATACAGGGAACACTGAAGCTTTCTTT. Translated: CASSYTGNTEAFF.